This T cell receptor (beta chain) is drawn from a study of CXCR3-negative and CXCR3-positive naive CD8 T cells. Findings and caveats of the study: The level of CXCR3 expression partially decreased after cryopreservation; the majority of assays used fresh PBMCs.

TRB cDNA libraries were made by UMI-labeled 5' RACE. TCRdb re-called the 5' RACE reads; every CDR3 protein appears as one record, without DNA. The table for this sample gives approximately 41,000 distinct CDR3 sequences. The CDR3 covers 18 residues. Note on this clonotype: Its antigen is currently unknown.

The sample comprised memory CD8+ T cells from blood. The rearrangement uses TRBV12-2 and TRBJ1-4. TRBV12-2 is listed as a pseudogene. The origin of this receptor is a human donor in good health. Some clones in this sample may be carry-over from other donors' samples. This CDR3 reads CASRLPGDGLRFNEKLFF.